Included here is one T cell receptor (beta chain) sequence, with context. Time point denoted: blood 4 weeks post-SBRT, at nephrectomy. The treatment: 15 Gy SBRT to primary tumor, nephrectomy 4 weeks later. The assay was immunoSEQ multiplex PCR, and TCRdb's table has in-frame clones only and misses some. Found here are about 78,000 clones, roughly 87% of them singletons; the top ten hold around 6%. This specimen comes from a study of radiation and T cells in renal cell carcinoma. This TCR was sampled from a woman in her 70s with renal cell carcinoma. The sample here was blood, taken from a patient whose treatment included radiotherapy and nephrectomy.

The DNA for the CDR3 is TGCGCCAGCAGCTCCGGGACAGGGGTGGAAGAGACCCAGTACTTC. This gives the protein CASSSGTGVEETQYF. The chain employs TRBV5-1 and TRBJ2-5; 10 bases are a match to TRBD1. This CDR3 is 15 amino acids long. CDR1 and CDR2 from the germline V gene are SGHRS and YFSETQ. J was trimmed by 3 bases and V by 3 bases; bases with no gene match: 5.